One sample yielded the 7 T cell receptor beta chains listed below, sequenced in a study of T cell changes during pregnancy in multiple sclerosis. Only in-frame clones appear in the TCRdb table, and some are missing; sequencing was by immunoSEQ multiplex PCR. The profile covers around 27,000 clones, with under 95% appearing a single time and 0.43% taken by the ten largest. This sample comprised CD4+ T cells from peripheral blood mononuclear cells, obtained after pregnancy. These receptor sequences come from a female donor with multiple sclerosis, enrolled in a pregnancy study.

CDR3 sequence reads: CASSPDRASGELFF. The CDR3, as DNA: TGTGCCAGCAGCCCGGACAGGGCGTCCGGGGAGCTGTTTTTT. The V and J genes are TRBV14 and TRBJ2-2, with 8 bases fitting TRBD1. Trimming cost V 4 bases and J 6 bases; bases outside gene matches: 4. Germline assignment: CDR1 SGHDN and CDR2 FVKESK. The length of the CDR3 is 14 residues.

The gene calls are TRBV14 and TRBJ2-1; TRBD2 agrees at 8 bases. The ends lost 4 bases at V and 9 bases at J; junction bases unmatched: 11. Germline V gene sequence: CDR1 SGHDN, CDR2 FVKESK. The CDR3 length is 15 residues. Written as DNA, the CDR3 is TGTGCCAGCAGCCTCGTCGCGGGGGGATTGGGTGAGCAGTTCTTC. Encoded protein: CASSLVAGGLGEQFF. Filled out from reference TRBV14 and TRBJ2-1, the complete variable domain reads EAGVTQFPSHSVIEKGQTVTLRCDPISGHDNLYWYRRVMGKEIKFLLHFVKESKQDESGMPNNRFLAERTGGTYSTLKVQPAELEDSGVYFCASSLVAGGLGEQFFGPGTRLTVL.

This sequence joins TRBV6-1 and TRBJ1-1; D unresolved. The CDR3 has 14 amino acids. Trimming pared 3 bases from V and 1 base from J, leaving 9 bases between. Germline V gives CDR1 MNHNS, CDR2 SASEGT. The CDR3 bases are TGTGCCAGCAGTGAGGGCACCGAGAACACTGAAGCTTTCTTT. Translated, it gives CASSEGTENTEAFF.

V is TRBV19 and J is TRBJ1-1, with 7 positions matching TRBD1. The germline V gene encodes CDR1 LNHDA and CDR2 SQIVND (reference sequence). J lost 6 bases, V lost 3 bases, and 7 bases had no gene match. The CDR3 runs 14 residues. For the CDR3, the DNA is TGTGCCAGTAGTATTGGTCAAGACAGGGCTGAAGCTTTCTTT. It codes for CASSIGQDRAEAFF.

The chain has TRBV7-8 and TRBJ2-2, with a possible D match to TRBD1 (7 bases). CDR3 size: 17 residues. V was pared by 3 bases and J by 5 bases, with 19 bases between. Germline-derived CDR1 and CDR2 are SGHVS and FQNEAQ. The CDR3 sequence: CASSLGRQGVRTGELFF. CDR3 DNA: TGTGCCAGCAGCTTGGGGAGGCAGGGGGTACGGACCGGGGAGCTGTTTTTT. The variable domain in full, with the rest retrieved from reference TRBV7-8 and TRBJ2-2, is GAGVSQSPRYKVAKRGQDVALRCDPISGHVSLFWYQQALGQGPEFLTYFQNEAQLDKSGLPSDRFFAERPEGSVSTLKIQRTQQEDSAVYLCASSLGRQGVRTGELFFGEGSRLTVL.

The V call is TRBV10-3, the J call TRBJ1-5; D is unresolved. V lost 7 bases to trimming and J lost 0 bases, with 7 bases between them. Germline lookup yields CDR1 ENHRY and CDR2 SYGVKD. The CDR3 runs to 13 residues. CDR3 in DNA: TGTGCCATCACGCCAGATAGCAATCAGCCCCAGCATTTT. It specifies CAITPDSNQPQHF.

This chain uses TRBV6-5 with TRBJ2-7, with a possible D match to TRBD1 (5 bases). Germline V CDR1 and CDR2: MNHEY, SVGAGI. The CDR3 spans 16 residues. V was clipped by 4 bases and J by 2 bases, with 18 bases between them. CDR3 amino acids: CASSLEGAAPPYEQYF. The DNA for the CDR3 is TGTGCCAGCAGTTTAGAAGGGGCGGCCCCTCCCTACGAGCAGTACTTC.